This TCR beta chain was recovered during a study of vaccination effects on CD4 cells after COVID-19. On the study more broadly: Post-vaccine specimens were collected at a median of 72 days following the second dose. Findings and limits, study-wide: In vaccinees who were healthy, merely 1 out of 255 vaccine-induced clones cross-reacted with common cold coronaviruses.

This table comes from immunoSEQ multiplex PCR, and its TCRdb copy is limited to in-frame clones, with some not included. Of 30,000 to 40,000 clones listed, 72% are singletons. This clone was observed a handful of times. Its target is not known. Antigen-specific CD4+ T cells were first expanded with viral peptide pools by the ViraFEST assay and only then sequenced. Between days 10 and 11 of culture, CD4+ T cells were separated out. Each person got two doses of an mRNA SARS-CoV-2 vaccine, BNT162b2 or mRNA-1273. Vaccinees lacked prior SARS-CoV-2 infection and tested negative for nucleocapsid antibodies. Each culture well received roughly 1.9 million PBMC. These cells were then cultured in IMDM with about 9.1 IU/ml IL-2 and around 10 ug/ml peptides. The CDR3 loop spans 15 amino acids. The ends lost 0 bases at V and 4 bases at J; junction bases unmatched: 2. Germline CDR1 reads SGDLS; CDR2 reads YYNGEE.

The chain joins TRBV9 to TRBJ2-1; TRBD1 matches at 9 bases. This clonotype was sampled from a human donor who received a COVID-19 vaccine. The sequences come from CD4+ T cells from PBMCs cultured with HCoV-229E spike peptides, collected after COVID-19 vaccination. CDR3 coding DNA: TGTGCCAGCAGCGTAGCTGGGACAGGGTACAATGAGCAGTTCTTC. Translated, it gives CASSVAGTGYNEQFF.